The subject of this entry is one T cell receptor beta chain. As yet, its antigen is unknown. Using immunoSEQ multiplex PCR, the repertoire was profiled, and TCRdb retains in-frame clones only, with some absent. The repertoire consists of roughly 100,000 clones, with 85% to 95% occurring once and the leading ten covering approximately 4.7%. The record originates from a study of T cell responses to AZD1222 COVID-19 vaccine. General observations from the study: In a largely white British group with more females than males, clonal diversity was possibly underestimated. Dominant CD4 TCR responses targeted spike regions 160-218 and 743-854. Elevations in Spike-specific TCR breadth and depth followed administration of two AZD1222 doses.

CDR3 length: 14 residues. The V gene lost 6 bases and the J gene lost 0 bases, with 12 bases spanning the gap. CDR1 SQVTM and CDR2 ANQGSEA come from the germline V gene. The source material was peripheral blood, sampled on day 0 of AZD1222 vaccination. The J gene is TRBJ1-5, the V gene TRBV29-1; D is possibly TRBD1 (5 bases). This receptor was identified in an adult in good health. CDR3 sequence (DNA): TGCAGCGTCTCAGGGACTAATAGCAATCAGCCCCAGCATTTT. It specifies CSVSGTNSNQPQHF.